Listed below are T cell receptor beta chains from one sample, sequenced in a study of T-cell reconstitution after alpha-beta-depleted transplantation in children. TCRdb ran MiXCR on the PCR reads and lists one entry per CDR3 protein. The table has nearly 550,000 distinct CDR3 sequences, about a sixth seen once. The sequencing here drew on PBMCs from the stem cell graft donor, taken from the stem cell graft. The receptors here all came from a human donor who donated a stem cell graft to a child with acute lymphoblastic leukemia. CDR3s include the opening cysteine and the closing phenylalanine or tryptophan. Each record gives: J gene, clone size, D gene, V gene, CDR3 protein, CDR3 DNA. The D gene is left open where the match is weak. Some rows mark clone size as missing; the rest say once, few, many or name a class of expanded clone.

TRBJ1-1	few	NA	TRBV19	CASKTAGSAEAFF	TGTGCCAGTAAAACGGCGGGTTCGGCTGAAGCTTTCTTT
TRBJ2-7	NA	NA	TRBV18	CASSPGKGHSYEQYF	TGTGCCAGCTCACCGGGGAAGGGGCATTCCTACGAGCAGTACTTC
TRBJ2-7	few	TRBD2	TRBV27	CASSLSSGSHEQYF	TGTGCCAGCAGTTTAAGTAGCGGGAGCCACGAGCAGTACTTC
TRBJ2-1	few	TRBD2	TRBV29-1	CSVLAGWDEQFF	TGCAGCGTACTAGCGGGATGGGATGAGCAGTTCTTC
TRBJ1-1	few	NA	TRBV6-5	CASSYDTQGTEAFF	TGTGCCAGCAGTTACGATACACAAGGGACTGAAGCTTTCTTT
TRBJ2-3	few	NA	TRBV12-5	CASGLGLGEADTQYF	TGTGCTAGTGGTTTGGGCCTAGGGGAAGCAGATACGCAGTATTTT
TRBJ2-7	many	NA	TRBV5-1	CASSLGGADGYEQYF	TGCGCCAGCAGCTTGGGAGGGGCGGATGGCTACGAGCAGTACTTC
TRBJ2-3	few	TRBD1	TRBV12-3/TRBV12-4	CASSPLILQGIGTDTQYF	TGTGCCAGCAGTCCCCTGATCCTACAGGGGATCGGGACAGATACGCAGTATTTT
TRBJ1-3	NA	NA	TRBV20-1	CSAERIRGPPRREDTIYF	TGCAGTGCCGAACGAATAAGAGGGCCGCCTCGTCGTGAGGACACCATATATTTT
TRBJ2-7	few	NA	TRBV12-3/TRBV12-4	CASSPGTIWGEQYF	TGTGCCAGCAGCCCAGGGACCATTTGGGGGGAGCAGTACTTC
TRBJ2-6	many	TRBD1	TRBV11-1	CASSLKRTGWTGANVLTF	TGTGCCAGCAGCCTAAAACGGACAGGGTGGACTGGGGCCAACGTCCTGACTTTC
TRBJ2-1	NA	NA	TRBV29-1	CSVVGSGYYNEQFF	TGCAGCGTCGTGGGAAGCGGTTACTACAATGAGCAGTTCTTC
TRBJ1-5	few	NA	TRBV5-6	CASSLGWGTNQPQHF	TGTGCCAGCAGCTTGGGATGGGGGACTAATCAGCCCCAGCATTTT
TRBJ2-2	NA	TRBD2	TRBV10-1	CASSEITGGPGELFF	TGCGCCAGCAGTGAGATCACGGGAGGGCCCGGGGAGCTGTTTTTT
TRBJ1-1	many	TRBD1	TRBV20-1	CSATLGQGVTEAFF	TGCAGTGCTACCCTGGGACAGGGTGTCACTGAAGCTTTCTTT
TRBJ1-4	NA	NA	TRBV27	CASSSWPPGPEKLFF	TGTGCCAGCAGTTCCTGGCCTCCAGGGCCTGAAAAACTGTTTTTT
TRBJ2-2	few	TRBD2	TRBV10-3	CAISELAGGGDTGELFF	TGTGCCATCAGTGAGCTAGCGGGAGGAGGGGACACCGGGGAGCTGTTTTTT
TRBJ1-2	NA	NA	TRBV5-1	CASSLKRRELANYGYTF	TGCGCCAGCAGCTTGAAACGCAGGGAGTTAGCTAACTATGGCTACACCTTC
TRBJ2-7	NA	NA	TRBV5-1	CASSLAPQGYEQYF	TGCGCCAGCAGCTTGGCCCCCCAGGGTTACGAGCAGTACTTC
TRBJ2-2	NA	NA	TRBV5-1	CASSSGDTHTGELFF	TGCGCCAGCAGCTCCGGGGACACACACACCGGGGAGCTGTTTTTT
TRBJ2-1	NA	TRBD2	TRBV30	CAWELGTSSEQFF	TGTGCCTGGGAGCTTGGGACTAGCAGTGAGCAGTTCTTC
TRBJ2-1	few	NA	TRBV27	CASSSSKYNEQFF	TGTGCCAGCAGTTCGAGCAAATACAATGAGCAGTTCTTC